This passage covers 11 T cell receptor beta chains from one sample sequenced in a study of response to subunit inactivated influenza vaccine. TCRdb passed the RT-PCR reads through MiXCR, listing each CDR3 protein once. This sample has under 550,000 distinct CDR3 sequences, with 7.5% to 8.5% found just once. The sample in question was PBMCs from blood, obtained less than 30 months after vaccination. These receptors originate from a man between 45 and 75 years old who received an inactivated influenza vaccine.

The chain combines TRBV29-1 with TRBJ2-7; a weak D match, TRBD1 (6 bases). The germline CDR1 and CDR2 sequences are SQVTM and ANQGSEA. This CDR3 spans 12 amino acids. V lost 5 bases, J lost 3 bases, and 11 bases lay in between. CDR3 nucleotides: TGCAGCGTTCGGGACATCGGCTACGAGCAGTACTTC. Its translation: CSVRDIGYEQYF.

This clonotype was counted between two and nine times. V and J are TRBV20-1 and TRBJ2-2; D unclear. This CDR3 is built from 15 residues. V dropped 5 bases and J dropped 1 base, with 14 bases sitting between them. Germline V gene sequence: CDR1 DFQATT, CDR2 SNEGSKA (reference sequence). CDR3 in amino acids: CSAGPVVWNTGELFF. In DNA form, the CDR3 reads TGCAGTGCTGGCCCGGTAGTTTGGAACACCGGGGAGCTGTTTTTT.

This clonotype was observed at least ten times. This rearrangement joins TRBV20-1 to TRBJ1-1, with no clear D. The CDR3 has 13 residues. The germline V and J ends were trimmed by 7 bases and 1 base, with 13 bases remaining between them. Germline lookup yields CDR1 DFQATT and CDR2 SNEGSKA (reference sequence). CDR3 region: CSVLSTRNTEAFF. In DNA form, the CDR3 reads TGCAGTGTTCTATCAACCCGGAACACTGAAGCTTTCTTT.

The J gene is TRBJ2-2, the V gene TRBV5-1; D gene ambiguous. Looked up from germline, CDR1 is SGHRS and CDR2 is YFSETQ. Trimming removed 4 bases at V and 4 bases at J, with 8 bases between. The CDR3 is 13 residues long. CDR3: CASSRDITGELFF. CDR3 DNA sequence: TGCGCCAGCAGCCGAGACATCACCGGGGAGCTGTTTTTT.

This clonotype was found a few times. This chain links TRBV4-3 with TRBJ2-7, with TRBD2 matching 9 bases. The germline CDR1 and CDR2 sequences are LGHNA and YSLEER. This CDR3 has 17 residues. The J segment lost 3 bases and the V segment lost 0 bases, leaving 9 bases of the junction unmatched. CDR3 DNA sequence: TGCGCCAGCAGCCAAGATTTTGGGGCTAGCGGGGACTACGAGCAGTACTTC. Its protein product is CASSQDFGASGDYEQYF.

This clonotype came up many times. The CDR3 protein is CSASTQWDGYTF. CDR3 nucleotides: TGCAGTGCTAGTACCCAATGGGATGGCTACACCTTC. The rearrangement links TRBV20-1 to TRBJ1-2; D unclear. V was trimmed by 3 bases and J by 6 bases, leaving 11 bases between them. The germline V gene has CDR1 DFQATT and CDR2 SNEGSKA (reference sequence). This CDR3 region has 12 residues.

The chain couples TRBV4-3 to TRBJ1-4; D is undetermined. The CDR3 has 16 residues. Germline V CDR1 and CDR2: LGHNA, YSLEER. The ends were cut back, 0 bases at V and 5 bases at J, with 13 bases in the middle. For the CDR3, the DNA is TGCGCCAGCAGCCAAGATATAGGAACGGGGAATGAAAAACTGTTTTTT. The encoded protein is CASSQDIGTGNEKLFF.

The chain recombines TRBV7-2 with TRBJ2-3, with D possibly matching TRBD2 (6 bases). The CDR3 length is 15 residues. Germline V gene lookup returns CDR1 SGHTA and CDR2 FQGNSA. V dropped 2 bases and J dropped 2 bases, with 11 bases sitting between them. The CDR3 DNA follows: TGTGCCAGCAGCTTATCTAGCGACCACACAGATACGCAGTATTTT. It yields the protein CASSLSSDHTDTQYF.

This clonotype occurred a few times. The chain has TRBV28 and TRBJ1-5; 10 nucleotides align to TRBD1. Germline values: CDR1 MDHEN, CDR2 SYDVKM. CDR3 length: 15 residues. After removal of 11 bases from V and 2 bases from J, the junction contained 9 bases not matched to a gene. CDR3 region: CAASSDRGGNQPQHF. The DNA of the CDR3 is TGTGCCGCTTCTTCGGACAGGGGGGGCAATCAGCCCCAGCATTTT.

V gene TRBV9 combines with J gene TRBJ2-7; the match to TRBD2 covers 8 bases. The CDR3 runs 16 residues. V shed 0 bases, J shed 3 bases, and the junction held 8 bases outside the gene matches. Per the germline V gene, CDR1 is SGDLS and CDR2 is YYNGEE. Here the CDR3 reads CASSVGTTSVYYEQYF. CDR3 bases: TGTGCCAGCAGCGTAGGTACGACTAGCGTTTACTACGAGCAGTACTTC.

This clonotype was picked up a small number of times. The chain is built from TRBV5-1 and TRBJ2-7, with TRBD2 identical over 8 bases. There are 15 residues in the CDR3. Germline values: CDR1 SGHRS, CDR2 YFSETQ. The ends lost 0 bases at V and 1 base at J; junction bases unmatched: 3. CDR3 in amino acids: CASSLGTSRSYEQYF. The CDR3 DNA sequence: TGCGCCAGCAGCTTGGGGACTAGCAGGTCCTACGAGCAGTACTTC.